This is a list of T cell receptor beta chains from one sample in a study of blood T cell repertoires in COVID-19. Sequenced by immunoSEQ multiplex PCR; TCRdb stores in-frame clones only, minus some. This sample carries about 140,000 clones, 80% of them seen once, and the ten largest clones take roughly 3.6%. The sample taken for sequencing was peripheral blood. The receptors shown here come from an older man who had recovered from COVID-19. The CDR3 runs from the conserved cysteine through the conserved F or W. The D gene is left open where the match is weak. Size values are once, few and many counts, or a class for expanded clones, and some rows have none.

d_call	clone_size	v_call	j_call	cdr3_nt	cdr3_aa
TRBD2	NA	TRBV6-1	TRBJ2-2	TGTGCCAGCAGTGGGGGACTAGCGGGAGGGCCCACCGGGGAGCTGTTTTTT	CASSGGLAGGPTGELFF
TRBD1	NA	TRBV30	TRBJ1-1	TGTGCCTGGAGGGGGGTCTCAGGGGGAGCTTTCTTT	CAWRGVSGGAFF
TRBD2	NA	TRBV25-1	TRBJ2-7	TGTGCCAGCAGTGCCAGCGGGATGTGGAACTACGAGCAGTACTTC	CASSASGMWNYEQYF
NA	NA	TRBV27	TRBJ1-2	TGTGCCAGCAGTTTATCACAGGGTAGTTCTCGTGGCTACACCTTC	CASSLSQGSSRGYTF
TRBD1	NA	TRBV5-1	TRBJ1-6	TGCGCCAGCAGCTTGGGTGGACAGGGGAATTCACCCCTCCACTTT	CASSLGGQGNSPLHF
NA	once	TRBV5-4	TRBJ2-7	TGTGCCAGCAGCTTACCTACAGGAGAGCAGTACTTC	CASSLPTGEQYF
TRBD2	NA	TRBV18	TRBJ2-7	TGTGCCAGCTCACCACCGGGACTAGGCGCGGACGAGCAGTACTTC	CASSPPGLGADEQYF
TRBD1	NA	TRBV5-6	TRBJ2-7	TGTGCCAGCAGCTTGGGTTACAGGGGCGAGCAGTACTTC	CASSLGYRGEQYF
NA	NA	TRBV7-9	TRBJ1-1	TGTGCCAGCAGCTCGTATACGGTGGCTGAAGCTTTCTTT	CASSSYTVAEAFF
NA	NA	TRBV19	TRBJ2-7	TGTGCCAGTAGTCCGCCCGGAAGGGGCTACGAGCAGTACTTC	CASSPPGRGYEQYF
TRBD1	NA	TRBV5-5	TRBJ1-4	TGTGCCAGCAGCCGGGACAGCCTGAATGAAAAACTGTTTTTT	CASSRDSLNEKLFF
NA	few	TRBV5-1	TRBJ2-5	TGCGCCAGCAGGGTTAGCGGGACAGAAGAGACCCAGTACTTC	CASRVSGTEETQYF
TRBD1	NA	TRBV3-1/TRBV3-2	TRBJ1-4	TGTGCCAGCAGCCAAGAACAGGACAGGGGTGAAAAACTGTTTTTT	CASSQEQDRGEKLFF
NA	NA	TRBV10-3	TRBJ2-1	TGTGCCATCAGGTATCCGGACAGCAATGAGCAGTTCTTC	CAIRYPDSNEQFF
TRBD1	NA	TRBV27	TRBJ1-1	TGTGCCAGCAGCCGAAACAGGGGAACTGAAGCTTTCTTT	CASSRNRGTEAFF
TRBD1	NA	TRBV2	TRBJ2-1	TGTGCCAGCAGTGGAGAAGGGACAGGCCACAATGAGCAGTTCTTC	CASSGEGTGHNEQFF
TRBD1	NA	TRBV28	TRBJ1-1	TGTGCCAGCCGGGAGAGGGGGCGTACATTGAACACTGAAGCTTTCTTT	CASRERGRTLNTEAFF
TRBD2	NA	TRBV24-1	TRBJ2-1	TGTGCCACCTCCCAGCGGGAGGGATCCTACAATGAGCAGTTCTTC	CATSQREGSYNEQFF
TRBD2	NA	TRBV4-1	TRBJ2-1	TGCGCCAGCAGCCAAGAGGGACTAGCCATCAATGAGCAGTTCTTC	CASSQEGLAINEQFF
NA	NA	TRBV6-1	TRBJ1-1	TGTGCCAGCAGTGATCAGGGAATAATTTCGGGAGCTTTCTTT	CASSDQGIISGAFF
NA	NA	TRBV27	TRBJ2-7	TGTGCCAGCCGCCCGCCCCTCCGGGACGAGCAGTACTTC	CASRPPLRDEQYF
NA	NA	TRBV5-5	TRBJ1-1	TGTGCCAGCAGCCAAAACACTGAAGCTTTCTTT	CASSQNTEAFF
NA	NA	TRBV5-4	TRBJ1-4	TGTGCCAGCAGCTTGGGGCTAGGGGTCCCTGAAAAACTGTTTTTT	CASSLGLGVPEKLFF
NA	NA	TRBV12-3/TRBV12-4	TRBJ1-1	TGTGCCAGCAGTTTGCCAGGGAGGACTGAAGCTTTCTTT	CASSLPGRTEAFF
TRBD2	NA	TRBV6-2/TRBV6-3	TRBJ2-5	TGTGCCAGCAGCTTAGCGGGAGAACAAGAGACCCAGTACTTC	CASSLAGEQETQYF
NA	NA	TRBV20-1	TRBJ2-7	TGCAGTGCTAGAGAATCATACGAGCAGTACTTC	CSARESYEQYF
TRBD1	NA	TRBV10-3	TRBJ2-2	TGTGCCATCACTCCGACAGGGTTAGGCTCCGGGGAGCTGTTTTTT	CAITPTGLGSGELFF
NA	NA	TRBV29-1	TRBJ1-2	TGCAGCGTTGACTCAGCGTCTAACTATGGCTACACCTTC	CSVDSASNYGYTF
TRBD1	NA	TRBV24-1	TRBJ2-1	TGTGCCACCAGTGCGAAGGGGGCTAACGAGCAGTTCTTC	CATSAKGANEQFF
NA	few	TRBV19	TRBJ2-7	TGTGCCAGTAGTATCCTAGGCAGGGGATACGAGCAGTACTTC	CASSILGRGYEQYF
TRBD2	NA	TRBV2	TRBJ2-1	TGTGCCAGCAGTTCCACTAGCGGGGATTACAATGAGCAGTTCTTC	CASSSTSGDYNEQFF
NA	NA	TRBV5-6	TRBJ2-1	TGTGCCAGCAGCTTGGGCGAATTCTCCTACAATGAGCAGTTCTTC	CASSLGEFSYNEQFF
TRBD1	once	TRBV3-1/TRBV3-2	TRBJ2-4	TGTGCCAGCAGCCAAGGGGACAGAGGGAACATTCAGTACTTC	CASSQGDRGNIQYF
TRBD2	NA	TRBV14	TRBJ2-2	TGTGCCAGCAGCCCCAGGATAGCGGGAGTTGGGGAGCTGTTTTTT	CASSPRIAGVGELFF
NA	NA	TRBV5-1	TRBJ2-5	TGCGCCAGCAGCATACTACCGGGGCAAGAGACCCAGTACTTC	CASSILPGQETQYF
TRBD1	NA	TRBV5-1	TRBJ1-1	TGCGCCAGCAGCCCTACCGGACAGGAGTACACTGAAGCTTTCTTT	CASSPTGQEYTEAFF
TRBD1	NA	TRBV3-1/TRBV3-2	TRBJ1-3	TGTGCCAGCAGCCGGACAGGTGCCCGGGGAAACACCATATATTTT	CASSRTGARGNTIYF
NA	NA	TRBV2	TRBJ2-3	TGTGCCAGCAGAACAAGCGGATGGATTGTGGATACGCAGTATTTT	CASRTSGWIVDTQYF
TRBD2	NA	TRBV11-2	TRBJ2-7	TGTGCCAGCAGTACTAGCGGGAGCCCATGGTACGGGCAGTACTTC	CASSTSGSPWYGQYF
TRBD1	few	TRBV10-3	TRBJ1-4	TGTGCCATCAGGGAAGGACAGGGGACTGCAACTAATGAAAAACTGTTTTTT	CAIREGQGTATNEKLFF
NA	NA	TRBV4-1	TRBJ2-5	TGCGCCAGCAGCCAAGATGGTGGCCGGGACTTCGAGACCCAGTACTTC	CASSQDGGRDFETQYF
NA	NA	TRBV2	TRBJ2-5	TGTGCCAGCAGTGAAGAAACTGGGCAACAAGAGACCCAGTACTTC	CASSEETGQQETQYF
TRBD2	NA	TRBV7-2	TRBJ2-2	TGTGCCAGCAGCTTCCTGAGCGGGAGCCCCACCGGGGAGCTGTTTTTT	CASSFLSGSPTGELFF
TRBD1	NA	TRBV6-5	TRBJ2-7	TGTGCCAGCATGGACAGGGTGAACGAGCAGTACTTC	CASMDRVNEQYF
NA	NA	TRBV12-2	TRBJ1-6	TGTGCAAGTCGCTGGCGGAACTCGACAGTAAGCTCCTATAATTCACCCCTCCACTTT	CASRWRNSTVSSYNSPLHF
TRBD2	NA	TRBV14	TRBJ2-5	TGTGCCAGCAGCCAAGGACGGGAGGGGACCCAGTACTTC	CASSQGREGTQYF
TRBD1	once	TRBV5-4	TRBJ2-7	TGTGCCAGCAGCGTCGGACAGGGCAACGAGCAGTACTTC	CASSVGQGNEQYF
TRBD2	few	TRBV10-2	TRBJ2-2	TGCGCCAGCAGGACGGGACTAGCGGGGACGAACACCGGGGAGCTGTTTTTT	CASRTGLAGTNTGELFF
NA	NA	TRBV18	TRBJ2-5	TGTGCCAGCTCACCTGGAACTAGGGCGGAGACCCAGTACTTC	CASSPGTRAETQYF
NA	once	TRBV19	TRBJ2-3	TGTGCCAGTAGTCCCCAAGAGGTACTCACAGATACGCAGTATTTT	CASSPQEVLTDTQYF
NA	few	TRBV6-5	TRBJ1-6	TGTGCCAGCAGTTACGAGGTTCCAGGGGACAATTCACCCCTCCACTTT	CASSYEVPGDNSPLHF
TRBD1	NA	TRBV28	TRBJ2-3	TGTGCCAGCAGTAAGGGACAGGATAGTACAGATACGCAGTATTTT	CASSKGQDSTDTQYF
NA	few	TRBV5-6	TRBJ2-7	TGTGCCAGCAGCTTGCTCGGAGAGGACGAGCAGTACTTC	CASSLLGEDEQYF
NA	few	TRBV7-8	TRBJ2-1	TGTGCCAGCAGCAGATTTCGCCTAGCGAAACTCAATGAGCAGTTCTTC	CASSRFRLAKLNEQFF
TRBD2	NA	TRBV9	TRBJ2-7	TGTGCCAGCAGCCCAGGGACTAGCGGGGGATCCTACGAGCAGTACTTC	CASSPGTSGGSYEQYF
NA	NA	TRBV27	TRBJ2-2	TGTGCCAGCAGTTTGGGTAGCGTCGTCGGGGAGCTGTTTTTT	CASSLGSVVGELFF
NA	NA	TRBV29-1	TRBJ1-1	TGCAGCGTTGATGGAGGTAGGACTGAAGCTTTCTTT	CSVDGGRTEAFF